These 29 T cell receptor beta chains were sequenced from one sample in a study of CD8+ T cells in alopecia areata. Sequencing relied on a cDNA template that was reverse transcribed from extracted RNA. Sequenced by immunoSEQ multiplex PCR; TCRdb stores in-frame clones only, minus some. The sample is made up of about 300,000 clones, none counted only once. Combined cutaneous lymph node cells underwent sorting by CD4, CD8alpha, NKG2D, NKG2ACE and additional markers. Sequencing was done on a sample of CD4+ T cells sorted from a lymph node. Receptors originate from a C3H/HeJ mouse with alopecia areata. The mouse strain carries the MHC haplotype H2-k.

This clone was seen more than once but under ten times. Genes here carry mouse names. The CDR3 extends 4 residues past the end of the read, so its final part is completed from the germline J gene. This chain joins TRBV31 and TRBJ1-2; 7 bases agree with TRBD1. Germline CDR1 and CDR2: GKSSPN and SITVG. J lost 0 bases, V lost 4 bases, and 2 bases had no gene match. The CDR3 totals 13 residues. The CDR3 region is CAWKGQTNSDYTF. Incomplete CDR3 DNA: TGTGCCTGGAAGGGACAGACAAACTCC.

This clone was seen a few times. Genes and germline come from the mouse. The read falls 4 residues short of the CDR3 end, and the missing part is taken from the germline J gene. Different DNA sequences within this sample yield the same CDR3. The gene calls are TRBV19 and TRBJ2-1; 10 bases match TRBD2. This CDR3 is 14 amino acids long. V dropped 1 base and J dropped 6; count of bases not matched to a gene: 1. Germline CDR1 FNHDT, CDR2 SITEND (reference sequence). The CDR3 region is CASSILGGLAEQFF. CDR3 bases read: TGTGCCAGCAGTATACTGGGGGGGCTTGCT.

This clone showed up just a few times. Any gene name here is a mouse gene name. Coverage ceases 4 residues before the CDR3 finishes, and the germline J gene fills in the end. This rearrangement joins TRBV5 to TRBJ2-5, with 8 positions matching TRBD2. The germline V gene has CDR1 LGHNA and CDR2 YNLKQL (reference sequence). The CDR3 has 14 residues. The part of the CDR3 DNA that was read is TGTGCCAGCAGCCAAGATAACTGGGGGGAC. Translating it yields CASSQDNWGD. The entire CDR3 is CASSQDNWGDTQYF.

This clone was detected only a few times. Genes here carry mouse names. With the read ending 3 residues before the CDR3 end, the germline J gene is used to fill in that end. Distinct nucleotide sequences in the sample also encode this CDR3. The chain has TRBV13-1 and TRBJ1-6; 9 bases are shared with TRBD1. TRBJ1-6 is reported as an ORF; its role is uncertain. J lost 3 bases, V lost 3 bases, and 1 base had no gene match. Germline loops: CDR1 NSHNY, CDR2 SYGAGN. CDR3 length: 15 residues. CDR3 DNA (partial): TGTGCCAGCAGTGGGGGACAGGGCTATAATTCGCCC. It translates to CASSGGQGYNSP. The full CDR3 protein reads CASSGGQGYNSPLYF.

This clone appeared a few times. Each gene name is a mouse one. The sequenced CDR3 bases are TGTGCCAGCAGCCAAGACGGGACAAAAGAC. It specifies CASSQDGTKD. The CDR3 reads in full as CASSQDGTKDTQYF. V gene TRBV5 combines with J gene TRBJ2-5, with TRBD1 as a possible D gene (6 bases). The observed sequence ends 4 residues before the CDR3 terminus, with the missing tail filled in from the germline J gene. The CDR3 contains 14 residues. Germline CDR1 and CDR2: LGHNA and YNLKQL (reference sequence).

With regard to this clone: Gene and germline names: mouse. The CDR3 extends 4 residues past the end of the read, so its final part is completed from the germline J gene. Other DNA sequences in the sample encode the same CDR3. The chain links TRBV1 to TRBJ1-2, with a weak D call TRBD1 (6 bases). The V gene's germline CDR1 is NSQYPW and CDR2 LRSPGD (reference sequence). The CDR3 length is 15 residues. Deletions cut 0 bases from V and 0 bases from J, with 8 bases between. CDR3 region: CTCSAEAGANSDYTF. The CDR3 DNA, read in part, is TGCACCTGCAGTGCAGAGGCAGGGGCAAACTCC.

There are a few counts of this clone. Any gene name here is a mouse gene name. The read ends 4 residues early relative to the CDR3; the germline J gene fills the gap. This chain connects TRBV19 to TRBJ2-7, with 12 bases that match TRBD2. Germline CDR1 reads FNHDT; CDR2 reads SITEND (reference sequence). CDR3 size: 14 residues. V was pared by 4 bases and J by 2 bases, with 1 base of the junction left unmatched. The covered CDR3 bases are TGTGCCAGCAGTGACTGGGGGGGCGCCTAT. Its protein product is CASSDWGGAY. The full CDR3 reads CASSDWGGAYEQYF.

Concerning this clone: Mouse germline and gene names are used. The read stops 4 residues short of the end of the CDR3; the missing end is completed from the germline J gene. In the same sample, other DNA sequences code for this CDR3. The rearrangement uses TRBV13-1 and TRBJ1-1, with D uncertain. The germline gives CDR1 NSHNY, CDR2 SYGAGN. The CDR3 is made up of 10 amino acids. CDR3: CASSDQEVFF. The sequenced part of the CDR3 DNA is TGTGCCAGCAGTGATCAA.

This clone was counted only a few times. Gene names are the mouse ones. From the germline J gene comes the end of the CDR3, since the read stops 4 residues before it. V and J are TRBV21 and TRBJ2-3; 8 nucleotides line up with TRBD1. TRBV21 is sorted into the ORF group, with uncertain function. The J segment lost 0 bases and the V segment lost 8 bases, leaving 4 bases of the junction unmatched. The CDR3 runs to 14 residues. The CDR3 loop reads CASSRTGSAETLYF. CDR3 DNA (partial): TGTGCTAGCTCCCGGACAGGGAGTGCAGAA.

In the case of this clone: The gene names here belong to mouse. From the germline J gene comes the end of the CDR3, since the read stops 4 residues before it. This CDR3 is also generated by other DNA sequences in the sample. V usage is TRBV1 and J usage is TRBJ2-1, with D possibly matching TRBD1 (6 bases). This CDR3 region has 12 residues. Germline CDR1 and CDR2: NSQYPW and LRSPGD (reference sequence). CDR3 DNA, as far as it was read: TGCACCTGCAGTGCACAGGGGGCT. It is translated as CTCSAQGA. The whole CDR3 reads CTCSAQGAEQFF.

With regard to this clone: Gene names are the mouse ones. The CDR3 sequence is CASSRTGVDTQYF. CDR3 bases read: TGTGCCAGCAGTCGGACTGGGGTAGAC. The J gene is TRBJ2-5, the V gene TRBV14; TRBD2 agrees at 9 bases. The read is 4 residues too short to cover the CDR3 end, so that end is filled in from the germline J gene. The length of the CDR3 is 13 residues. CDR1 and CDR2 from the germline V gene are SGHDT and FRDEAV.

As concerns this clone: Mouse gene names and germline throughout. CDR3 sequence: CASSLGGATGQLYF. The DNA read from the CDR3 is TGTGCTAGCAGTCTGGGGGGGGCCACCGGG. This chain connects TRBV17 to TRBJ2-2; 9 bases match TRBD2. Coverage ceases 4 residues before the CDR3 finishes, and the germline J gene fills in the end. Germline loops: CDR1 MNHDT, CDR2 YYDKIL. There are 14 residues in the CDR3. J was trimmed by 4 bases and V by 5 bases; bases with no gene match: 2.

Only a few counts were recorded for this clone. Germline and genes: mouse. The read gets to within 4 residues of the CDR3 end, and the germline J gene fills in the rest. J is TRBJ2-3 and V is TRBV13-1, with D perhaps matching TRBD1 (6 bases). Trimming stripped 3 bases from V and 0 bases from J, with 11 bases between. In germline, CDR1 is NSHNY, CDR2 SYGAGN. The CDR3 runs to 15 residues. CDR3 amino acids: CASSGIGQSAETLYF. CDR3 DNA, as far as it was read: TGTGCCAGCAGTGGGATTGGACAGAGTGCAGAA.

Note on this clone: Each gene name is a mouse one. The CDR3 is cut off 4 residues early in the read; its end comes from the germline J gene. The chain is built from TRBV19 and TRBJ2-7; 8 bases agree with TRBD2. CDR1 and CDR2 from the germline V gene are FNHDT and SITEND (reference sequence). The CDR3 has 13 residues. The CDR3 is CASSKNWGYEQYF. The sequenced part of the CDR3 DNA is TGTGCCAGCAGTAAGAACTGGGGGTAT.

Note on this clone: Genes here carry mouse names. The read comes to an end 4 residues before the CDR3 does, leaving the germline J gene to fill in the end. The V and J genes are TRBV13-1 and TRBJ2-5, with 10 bases aligning to TRBD2. The CDR3 is made up of 13 amino acids. The V gene's germline CDR1 is NSHNY and CDR2 SYGAGN. CDR3 bases read: TGTGCCAGCACCTGGGGGGGCGAAGAC. Protein product: CASTWGGED. The full CDR3 sequence reads CASTWGGEDTQYF.

This clone was seen many times. Gene and germline names: mouse. The CDR3 extends 4 residues past the end of the read, so its final part is completed from the germline J gene. The rearrangement joins TRBV13-1 to TRBJ2-2; 7 positions agree with TRBD2. The trim removed 1 base at V and 0 bases at J, leaving 6 bases unmatched. In germline, CDR1 is NSHNY, CDR2 SYGAGN. There are 17 residues in the CDR3. Partial CDR3 DNA: TGTGCCAGCAGTGATCCGGGCTGGGGGACAAACACCGGG. Translated: CASSDPGWGTNTG. The CDR3 in its entirety is CASSDPGWGTNTGQLYF.

Turning to this clone: The genes are named according to mouse. CDR3 DNA (partial): TGTGCCAGCAGCGCCAGGGCCACCGGG. Its protein product is CASSARATG. The entire CDR3 sequence reads CASSARATGQLYF. The chain recombines TRBV5 with TRBJ2-2; the D gene is possibly TRBD1 (5 bases). The read stops 4 residues short of the end of the CDR3; the missing end is completed from the germline J gene. CDR1 is LGHNA and CDR2 is YNLKQL in the germline V gene (reference sequence). Trimming removed 5 bases at V and 4 bases at J, with 8 bases between. The CDR3 totals 13 residues.

About this clone itself: Mouse names are used for the genes. From the germline J gene comes the end of the CDR3, since the read stops 4 residues before it. V and J are TRBV13-1 and TRBJ2-1; perhaps TRBD1 as D (6 bases). The CDR3 is 14 amino acids. Trimming stripped 4 bases from V and 6 bases from J, with 14 bases between. Germline values: CDR1 NSHNY, CDR2 SYGAGN. The CDR3 reads CASSNREGSAEQFF. Incomplete CDR3 DNA: TGTGCCAGCAGTAACAGGGAGGGAAGTGCT.

A few counts support this clone. Mouse germline and gene names are used. The CDR3 end falls 4 residues outside the read, so it is completed with the germline J gene. V is TRBV13-3 and J is TRBJ2-4; 8 positions match TRBD2. The CDR3 loop spans 13 amino acids. Germline V lookup: CDR1 NNHDY, CDR2 SYVADS. The sequenced part of the CDR3 DNA is TGTGCCAGCAATGGCCTGGGGGGAAAC. Encoded protein: CASNGLGGN. The complete CDR3 reads CASNGLGGNTLYF.

On this clone: The gene names here belong to mouse. With the read ending 4 residues before the CDR3 end, the germline J gene is used to fill in that end. The sample contains more than one DNA sequence encoding this CDR3. The chain is built from TRBV1 and TRBJ2-1; D is perhaps TRBD1 (6 bases). CDR3 length equals 16 residues. The germline gives CDR1 NSQYPW, CDR2 LRSPGD (reference sequence). Trimming stripped 0 bases from V and 1 base from J, with 10 bases between. CDR3 bases read: TGCACCTGCAGTGCAGATCTGAGGGGGAACTATGCT. Protein product: CTCSADLRGNYA. The whole CDR3 reads CTCSADLRGNYAEQFF.

Notes on this clone: The gene names here belong to mouse. The read ends 3 residues early relative to the CDR3; the germline J gene fills the gap. This chain joins TRBV31 and TRBJ1-6; no firm D call. TRBJ1-6 is given ORF status, its function remaining uncertain. The ends were cut back, 3 bases at V and 2 bases at J, with 8 bases in the middle. Germline-derived CDR1 and CDR2 are GKSSPN and SITVG. The CDR3 is 14 amino acids. Partial CDR3 DNA: TGTGCCTGGAGGCTGACACCCTATAATTCGCCC. Translated, it gives CAWRLTPYNSP. The full CDR3 sequence reads CAWRLTPYNSPLYF.

For this clone: Here the gene names and germline are mouse. The read ends 4 residues shy of where the CDR3 ends; the end is completed using the germline J gene. This chain uses TRBV5 with TRBJ2-7, with D maybe TRBD1 (5 bases). V shed 4 bases and J shed 0 bases, with 7 bases lying between them. The CDR3 contains 13 residues. Germline lookup yields CDR1 LGHNA and CDR2 YNLKQL (reference sequence). The sequenced CDR3 bases are TGTGCCAGCAGCCTCAGGGTCTCCTAT. It translates to CASSLRVSY. The full CDR3 protein is CASSLRVSYEQYF.

This clone was seen a few times. Genes and germline come from the mouse. The read finishes 4 residues shy of the CDR3 end, and the germline J gene is used to complete it. This chain connects TRBV5 to TRBJ1-1, with D hard to call. This CDR3 region has 12 residues. Germline V gene sequence: CDR1 LGHNA, CDR2 YNLKQL (reference sequence). V lost 2 bases and J 1 base, leaving 2 bases between the germline ends. The covered CDR3 bases are TGTGCCAGCAGCCAAAAAAACACA. Translated: CASSQKNT. The full CDR3 is CASSQKNTEVFF.

As concerns this clone: Any gene name here is a mouse gene name. The read stops 4 residues short of the end of the CDR3; the missing end is completed from the germline J gene. At the DNA level, this CDR3 is encoded by other sequences in the same sample as well. This sequence joins TRBV5 and TRBJ2-2, with TRBD1 matching over 8 bases. Germline V lookup: CDR1 LGHNA, CDR2 YNLKQL (reference sequence). The J segment lost 3 bases and the V segment lost 4 bases, leaving 4 bases of the junction unmatched. CDR3 size: 15 residues. CDR3 residues: CASSPQGADTGQLYF. The CDR3 DNA, read in part, is TGTGCCAGCAGCCCCCAGGGGGCGGACACCGGG.

This clone came up a few times. These gene names are mouse names. This same CDR3 is encoded by further DNA sequences in the sample. CDR3 loop: CASSDPGQGYEQYF. The sequenced CDR3 bases are TGTGCCAGCAGTGATCCGGGACAGGGGTAT. The chain combines TRBV13-3 with TRBJ2-7; 10 nucleotides match TRBD1. The CDR3 end is not reached by the read, which stops 4 residues before it; the germline J gene fills it in. Germline CDR1 reads NNHDY; CDR2 reads SYVADS. CDR3 length: 14 residues.

This clone was counted a few times. Mouse names are used for the genes. The CDR3 extends 4 residues past the end of the read, so its final part is completed from the germline J gene. This chain joins TRBV13-1 and TRBJ2-1; D gene ambiguous. Per germline, CDR1 NSHNY and CDR2 SYGAGN. V gave up 4 bases and J gave up 3 bases, with 5 bases separating them. The CDR3 spans 12 residues. CDR3 bases read: TGTGCCAGCAGTACTGTCTATGCT. Translating gives CASSTVYA. The entire CDR3 reads CASSTVYAEQFF.

There are a few counts of this clone. The genes and germline here are from mouse. The DNA ends 4 residues before the CDR3 does, and the rest of the CDR3 is filled in from the germline J gene. The chain recombines TRBV13-1 with TRBJ2-3; 9 nucleotides line up with TRBD2. This CDR3 has 14 amino acids. Germline CDR1 NSHNY, CDR2 SYGAGN. V dropped 6 bases and J dropped 1; count of bases not matched to a gene: 3. Here the CDR3 reads CASKRTGGAETLYF. The CDR3 DNA, read in part, is TGTGCCAGCAAAAGGACTGGGGGTGCAGAA.

This clone came up a few times. Genes and germline are mouse. The read ends 4 residues before the CDR3 terminus; that terminus is restored from the germline J gene. This chain uses TRBV19 with TRBJ1-1; 9 nucleotides line up with TRBD1. Germline lookup yields CDR1 FNHDT and CDR2 SITEND (reference sequence). CDR3 length equals 14 residues. The trim removed 3 bases at V and 1 base at J, leaving 1 base unmatched. The sequenced CDR3 bases are TGTGCCAGCAGTACGGGACAGGGGAACACA. This gives the protein CASSTGQGNT. The CDR3 in full is CASSTGQGNTEVFF.

Comments on this clone: Mouse names are used for the genes. The sequence runs out 4 residues before the end of the CDR3; the remainder is reconstructed from the germline J gene. The chain carries TRBV13-1 and TRBJ2-5, with TRBD2 matching 10 bases. This CDR3 spans 14 amino acids. Germline assignment: CDR1 NSHNY and CDR2 SYGAGN. CDR3 residues: CASRKDWGEDTQYF. CDR3 DNA (partial): TGTGCCAGCAGAAAAGACTGGGGGGAAGAC.